This TCR beta chain was sequenced during a study of blood T cell repertoires in COVID-19. Study at large: Samples of COVID-19 (acute and convalescent) were obtained from the United States, Italy and Spain. T cells, B-cell-depleted T cells, or PBMCs provided the cDNA or gDNA that served as material.

This clone was seen many times. In the original analysis: Amplification from reference gene primers served as the basis for estimated nucleated cell counts. The assay was immunoSEQ multiplex PCR, and TCRdb's table has in-frame clones only and misses some. V and J calls and clone size are as listed in that table; D and trimming were resolved from the DNA. The table records 200,000 to 300,000 clones, roughly 77% of them present only once. Germline CDR1 SNHLY, CDR2 FYNNEI. This CDR3 has 16 residues. Trimming stripped 5 bases from V and 5 bases from J, with 18 bases between. The genes are TRBV2 and TRBJ1-4; a possible D gene is TRBD1 (5 bases). The sample taken for sequencing was peripheral blood. The clonotype comes from a woman of 80 years or more with acute or convalescent COVID-19. The CDR3: CASSQDRQTSNEKLFF. The CDR3 DNA sequence: TGTGCCAGCAGTCAGGATAGACAGACATCGAATGAAAAACTGTTTTTT.